The T cell receptor (beta chain) described here comes from a study of T cells after posttransplantation cyclophosphamide. Study observations and caveats: Skin or GI-infiltrating T cells shared few TRB sequences with blood. Donor CD8+ memory clones often dominated recipient blood repertoires at later times. After PTCy, TRB diversity resembled that of CNI/methotrexate controls.

From germline, CDR1 is SGHRS and CDR2 YFSETQ. The V segment lost 0 bases and the J segment 4 bases; nucleotides outside the gene matches: 5. The CDR3 totals 17 residues. Cyclophosphamide on days +3 and +4 followed busulfan-fludarabine conditioning and a marrow graft. Profiled with immunoSEQ multiplex PCR; TCRdb holds only in-frame clones, not every one. The repertoire shows about 10,000 clones, none seen only once; the top ten take roughly 3.6%. At least ten counts were recorded for this clone. Its antigen is undetermined. This sample comprised PBMCs, obtained 350 to 390 days after allogeneic stem cell transplant with posttransplant cyclophosphamide. V usage is TRBV5-1 and J usage is TRBJ2-1; TRBD2 matches at 12 bases. The origin of this receptor is a male patient aged 50 to 59 who received an allogeneic stem cell transplant from a related donor and was CMV-positive. Some T cells may trace back to the graft donor. The CDR3 region has the DNA TGCGCCAGCAGCTTGGGTCTAGCGGGGGGGCAGTACAATGAGCAGTTCTTC. It encodes CASSLGLAGGQYNEQFF.